This entry lists 10 T cell receptor beta chains sequenced from one sample in a study of graft-versus-host responses after intestinal transplantation. TCRdb's copy holds only in-frame clones and misses some; the assay was immunoSEQ multiplex PCR. This sample has roughly 120,000 clones, with around 90% found just once. These TCRs' antigens remain unknown. Sequencing was performed on unstimulated CD4+ T cells sorted from spleen or lymph node cells, taken before transplant. These receptor sequences come from a human donor who was the organ donor for an intestinal transplant.

This clone was seen just once. The chain employs TRBV10-1 and TRBJ2-1; the D gene could be TRBD1 or TRBD2 (5 bases each). Germline V gives CDR1 WNHNN, CDR2 SYGVQD (reference sequence). The CDR3 is made up of 13 amino acids. V lost 2 bases and J 5 bases, leaving 7 bases between the germline ends. Written as DNA, the CDR3 is TGCGCCAGCAGTGAGGGGGGACACAATGAGCAGTTCTTC. Residues: CASSEGGHNEQFF.

The rearrangement links TRBV6-1 to TRBJ1-1; 7 nucleotides agree with TRBD1. Trimming cost V 6 bases and J 4 bases; bases outside gene matches: 5. Germline V CDR1 and CDR2: MNHNS, SASEGT. The CDR3 contains 13 residues. The CDR3 DNA reads as TGTGCCAGCAGCGACAGGGCGGTCACTGAAGCTTTCTTT. Translation: CASSDRAVTEAFF.

The table lists this clone with a count of one. The J gene is TRBJ1-4, the V gene TRBV10-3; 9 bases map to TRBD1. This CDR3 has 15 amino acids. V shed 4 bases and J 2 bases; nucleotides not matched to a gene: 2. Germline V gene data show CDR1 as ENHRY and CDR2 as SYGVKD. CDR3 sequence (DNA): TGTGCCATCAGTGCACAGGGGGCGACTAATGAAAAACTGTTTTTT. Amino acid sequence: CAISAQGATNEKLFF.

The chain links TRBV6-5 to TRBJ1-5, with D maybe TRBD1 (6 bases). The V end was cut by 6 bases, the J end by 1 base, with 13 bases between. The CDR3 has 15 amino acids. Germline V CDR1 and CDR2: MNHEY, SVGAGI. CDR3 amino acids: CASSTDSPSNQPQHF. CDR3 DNA sequence: TGTGCCAGCAGCACGGACAGCCCGAGCAATCAGCCCCAGCATTTT.

This clone was picked up one time. This chain uses TRBV4-1 with TRBJ1-2, with TRBD1 matching 7 bases. V lost 2 bases, J lost 5 bases, and 8 bases stayed unmatched. The CDR3 length is 15 residues. CDR1 MGHRA and CDR2 YSYEKL come from the germline V gene. The CDR3 DNA is TGCGCCAGCAGCCAACAGGGGGTGGGGGATTATGGCTACACCTTC. Translation gives CASSQQGVGDYGYTF.

V is TRBV6-1 and J is TRBJ2-1; a possible D gene is TRBD2 (6 bases). The CDR3 covers 14 residues. V was pared by 6 bases and J by 9 bases, with 18 bases between. CDR1 is MNHNS and CDR2 is SASEGT in the germline V gene. CDR3: CASSFLARGGEQFF. In nucleotides, the CDR3 is TGTGCCAGCAGCTTTCTAGCGCGTGGTGGTGAGCAGTTCTTC.

The J gene is TRBJ1-2, the V gene TRBV30, with 9 bases that match TRBD1. Germline CDR1 GTSNPN, CDR2 SVGIG (reference sequence). The CDR3 covers 15 residues. V lost 2 bases and J lost 6; bases outside the gene matches: 10. DNA for the CDR3: TGTGCCTGGAGTTTACTAAACAGGGGGCCTGATGGCTACACCTTC. It specifies CAWSLLNRGPDGYTF.

The rearrangement joins TRBV5-1 to TRBJ2-7; 7 bases match TRBD2. The germline gives CDR1 SGHRS, CDR2 YFSETQ. The V segment lost 4 bases and the J segment 0 bases; nucleotides outside the gene matches: 4. The CDR3 sequence is 14 residues long. DNA for the CDR3: TGCGCCAGCAGCGGCCAGCGGGGCTCCTACGAGCAGTACTTC. Protein product: CASSGQRGSYEQYF.

The gene calls are TRBV9 and TRBJ2-2; D is ambiguous. Germline V CDR1 and CDR2: SGDLS, YYNGEE. V lost 0 bases, J lost 5 bases, and 14 bases lay in between. The CDR3 is made up of 16 amino acids. The CDR3 sequence: CASSVVGSPQTGELFF. CDR3 bases: TGTGCCAGCAGCGTAGTAGGTAGCCCCCAAACCGGGGAGCTGTTTTTT.

This chain links TRBV5-4 with TRBJ2-1, with 11 bases lining up with TRBD2. CDR1 is SGHNT and CDR2 is YYREEE in the germline V gene (reference sequence). V gave up 4 bases and J gave up 4 bases; unmatched junction bases: 4. The CDR3 is 15 amino acids. This chain's CDR3 is CASSQTSGNYNEQFF. The DNA of the CDR3 is TGTGCCAGCAGCCAGACTAGCGGGAATTACAATGAGCAGTTCTTC. Full variable domain (remainder filled in from reference TRBV5-4 and TRBJ2-1): ETGVTQSPTHLIKTRGQQVTLRCSSQSGHNTVSWYQQALGQGPQFIFQYYREEENGRGNFPPRFSGLQFPNYSSELNVNALELDDSALYLCASSQTSGNYNEQFFGPGTRLTVL.